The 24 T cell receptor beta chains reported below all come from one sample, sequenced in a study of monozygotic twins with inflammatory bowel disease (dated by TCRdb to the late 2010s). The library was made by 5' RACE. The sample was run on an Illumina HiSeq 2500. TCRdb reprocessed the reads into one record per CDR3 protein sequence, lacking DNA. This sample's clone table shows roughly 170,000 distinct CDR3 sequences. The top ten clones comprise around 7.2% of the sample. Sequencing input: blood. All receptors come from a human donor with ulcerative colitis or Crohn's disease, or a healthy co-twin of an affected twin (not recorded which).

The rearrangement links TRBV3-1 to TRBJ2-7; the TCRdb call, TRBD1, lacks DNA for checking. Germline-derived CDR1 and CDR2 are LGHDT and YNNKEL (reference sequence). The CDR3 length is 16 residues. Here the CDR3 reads CASSQDKGTLIYEQYF.

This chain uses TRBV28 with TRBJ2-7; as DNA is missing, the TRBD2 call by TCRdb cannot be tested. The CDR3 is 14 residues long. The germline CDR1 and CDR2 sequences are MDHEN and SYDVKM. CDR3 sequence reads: CASRGEGASPLRNF.

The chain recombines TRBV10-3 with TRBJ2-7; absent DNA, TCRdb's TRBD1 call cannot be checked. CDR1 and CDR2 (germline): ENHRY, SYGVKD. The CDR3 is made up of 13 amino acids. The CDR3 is CAISLTDRYEQYF.

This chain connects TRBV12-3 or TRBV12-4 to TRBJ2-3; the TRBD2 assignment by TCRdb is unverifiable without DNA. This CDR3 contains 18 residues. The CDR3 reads CASNTGLAGGPFRDTQYF.

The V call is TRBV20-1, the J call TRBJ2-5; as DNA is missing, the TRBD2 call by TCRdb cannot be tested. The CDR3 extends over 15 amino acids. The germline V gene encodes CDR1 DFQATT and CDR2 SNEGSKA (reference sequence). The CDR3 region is CSDRGGSGVQETQYF.

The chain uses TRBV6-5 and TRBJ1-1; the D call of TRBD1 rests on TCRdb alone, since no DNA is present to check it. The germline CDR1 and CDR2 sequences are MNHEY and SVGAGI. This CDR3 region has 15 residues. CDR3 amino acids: CASSYGRTLNTEAFF.

CDR3 amino acids: CAWATSGTQETQYF. The chain combines TRBV30 with TRBJ2-5; absent DNA, TCRdb's TRBD2 call cannot be checked. The germline CDR1 and CDR2 sequences are GTSNPN and SVGIG (reference sequence). CDR3 size: 14 residues.

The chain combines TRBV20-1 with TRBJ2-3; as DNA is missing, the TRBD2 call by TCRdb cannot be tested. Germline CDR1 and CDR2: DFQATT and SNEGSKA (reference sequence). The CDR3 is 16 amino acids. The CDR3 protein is CSARVREGAVADTQYF.

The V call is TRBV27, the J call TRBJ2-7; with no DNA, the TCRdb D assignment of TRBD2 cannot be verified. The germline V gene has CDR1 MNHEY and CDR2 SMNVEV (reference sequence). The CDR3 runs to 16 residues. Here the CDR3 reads CASSHFLSGFPHEQYF.

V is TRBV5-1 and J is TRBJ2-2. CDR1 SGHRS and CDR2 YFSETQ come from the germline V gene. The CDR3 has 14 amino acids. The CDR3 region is CASSLDSGPGELFF.

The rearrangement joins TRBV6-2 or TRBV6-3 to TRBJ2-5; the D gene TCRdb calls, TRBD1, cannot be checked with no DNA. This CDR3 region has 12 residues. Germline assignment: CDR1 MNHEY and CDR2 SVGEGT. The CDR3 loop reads CASKGVGETQYF.

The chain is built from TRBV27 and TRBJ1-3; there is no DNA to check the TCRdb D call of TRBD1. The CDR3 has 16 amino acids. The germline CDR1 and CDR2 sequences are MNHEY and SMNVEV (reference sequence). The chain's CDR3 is CASSPGQGSHGNTIYF.

CDR3 region: CASSLSQGTGANVLTF. The chain uses TRBV6-5 and TRBJ2-6. Looked up from germline, CDR1 is MNHEY and CDR2 is SVGAGI. The CDR3 is 16 amino acids.

CDR3 residues: CASSWGTGPLGLSNSPLHF. The rearrangement joins TRBV4-1 to TRBJ1-6; TCRdb's D call of TRBD1 is untestable without DNA. CDR1 and CDR2 from the germline V gene are MGHRA and YSYEKL. The CDR3 totals 19 residues.

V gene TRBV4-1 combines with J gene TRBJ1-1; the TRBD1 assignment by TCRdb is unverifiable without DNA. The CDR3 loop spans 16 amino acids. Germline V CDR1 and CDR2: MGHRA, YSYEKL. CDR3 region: CASSQSPGQWNTEAFF.

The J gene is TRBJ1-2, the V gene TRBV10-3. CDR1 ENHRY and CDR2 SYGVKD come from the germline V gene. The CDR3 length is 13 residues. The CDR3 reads CAISETTEEGYTF.

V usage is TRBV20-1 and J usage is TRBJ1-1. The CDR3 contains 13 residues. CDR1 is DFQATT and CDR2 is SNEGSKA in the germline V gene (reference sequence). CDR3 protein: CSAKSWVNTEAFF.

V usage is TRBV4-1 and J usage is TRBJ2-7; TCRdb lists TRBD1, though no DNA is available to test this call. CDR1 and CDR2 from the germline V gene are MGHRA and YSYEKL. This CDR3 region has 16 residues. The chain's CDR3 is CASSQVGQGSSYEQYF.

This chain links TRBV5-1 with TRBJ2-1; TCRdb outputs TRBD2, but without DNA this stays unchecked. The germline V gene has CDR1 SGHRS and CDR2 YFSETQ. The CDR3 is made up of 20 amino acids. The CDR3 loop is CASSLGLAGGIPSSYNEQFF.

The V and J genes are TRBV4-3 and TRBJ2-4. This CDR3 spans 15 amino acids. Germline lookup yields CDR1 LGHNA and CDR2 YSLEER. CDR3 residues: CASSQDWTAKNIQYF.

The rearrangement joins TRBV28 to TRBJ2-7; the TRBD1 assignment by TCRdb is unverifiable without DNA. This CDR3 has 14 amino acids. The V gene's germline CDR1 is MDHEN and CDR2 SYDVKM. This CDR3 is CASSLSGVPYEQYF.

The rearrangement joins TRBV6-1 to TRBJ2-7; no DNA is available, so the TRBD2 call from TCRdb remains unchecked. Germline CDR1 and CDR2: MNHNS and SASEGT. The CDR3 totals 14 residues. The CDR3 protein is CASSEGGGGRKQYF.

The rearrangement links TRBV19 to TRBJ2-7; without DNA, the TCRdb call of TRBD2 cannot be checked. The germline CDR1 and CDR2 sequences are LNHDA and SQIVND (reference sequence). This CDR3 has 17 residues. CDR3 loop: CASSIDLPSGTTYEQYF.

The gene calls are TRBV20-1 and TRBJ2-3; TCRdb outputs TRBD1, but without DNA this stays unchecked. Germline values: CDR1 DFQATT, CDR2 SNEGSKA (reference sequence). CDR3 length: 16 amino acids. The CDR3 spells CSARLGTGMGTDTQYF.